A single sample gave rise to the 25 T cell receptor beta chains below, sequenced in a study of patients and donors after allogeneic stem cell transplantation. MiXCR was run by TCRdb on the RT-PCR reads, yielding one entry per CDR3 protein. This sample carries 57,000 or so distinct CDR3 sequences, about an eighth of them seen once, and the ten largest clones take roughly a third. The specimen was blood, either unsorted or a sorted T cell fraction (not recorded which). The receptor set was obtained from a human donor who was either an allogeneic HSCT recipient or a stem cell or donor lymphocyte infusion donor (not recorded which). It is not recorded whose cells these are; they may come from a transplant donor.

This clonotype appeared a few times. The chain recombines TRBV10-3 with TRBJ2-3, with 7 bases lining up with TRBD2. From germline, CDR1 is ENHRY and CDR2 SYGVKD. The CDR3 is 16 residues long. Losses at the gene ends were 4 bases for V and 2 bases for J; bases not matched to a gene: 9. The CDR3 sequence is CAISGGSRASTDTQYF. DNA for the CDR3: TGTGCCATCAGTGGCGGGAGTCGGGCCTCCACAGATACGCAGTATTTT.

The chain carries TRBV5-1 and TRBJ2-1, with 13 bases fitting TRBD2. This CDR3 spans 18 amino acids. V gave up 2 bases and J gave up 3 bases; unmatched junction bases: 8. CDR1 and CDR2 from the germline V gene are SGHRS and YFSETQ. The CDR3 region has the DNA TGCGCCAGCAGCTTTCTACGGACTAGCGGGAGATACTACAATGAGCAGTTCTTC. Its translation is CASSFLRTSGRYYNEQFF.

In its sample, this clonotype was seen a few times. V is TRBV6-5 and J is TRBJ1-1; 8 nucleotides agree with TRBD1. The CDR3 has 14 residues. The trim removed 5 bases at V and 5 bases at J, leaving 7 bases unmatched. CDR1 is MNHEY, CDR2 SVGAGI, per germline. The DNA for the CDR3 is TGTGCCAGCAGTCATACAGGGGGGGAGACTGAAGCTTTCTTT. Translated: CASSHTGGETEAFF.

This clonotype has at least ten counts. This chain connects TRBV5-1 to TRBJ2-7; TRBD1 agrees at 11 bases. The V gene end was trimmed by 3 bases and the J gene end by 3 bases; junction bases not matched to a gene: 17. The CDR3 has 19 amino acids. Germline CDR1 reads SGHRS; CDR2 reads YFSETQ. The CDR3 DNA follows: TGCGCCAGCAGCTCGCAACGGTGGACAGGGGGCATCTTGGGCTACGAGCAGTACTTC. Amino acid sequence: CASSSQRWTGGILGYEQYF. Full variable domain (remainder filled in from reference TRBV5-1 and TRBJ2-7): KAGVTQTPRYLIKTRGQQVTLSCSPISGHRSVSWYQQTPGQGLQFLFEYFSETQRNKGNFPGRFSGRQFSNSRSEMNVSTLELGDSALYLCASSSQRWTGGILGYEQYFGPGTRLTVT.

This clonotype was seen at least ten times. V usage is TRBV29-1 and J usage is TRBJ2-1; a possible D gene is TRBD2 (6 bases). V lost 7 bases and J lost 0, with 10 bases in between. Looked up from germline, CDR1 is SQVTM and CDR2 is ANQGSEA. The CDR3 extends over 13 amino acids. CDR3 protein: CSAAGGSYNEQFF. The DNA of the CDR3 is TGCAGCGCTGCCGGGGGCTCCTACAATGAGCAGTTCTTC.

CDR3 sequence (DNA): TGTGCCAGCAGTTCACCGAACCCCAATGAGCAGTTCTTC. The encoded protein is CASSSPNPNEQFF. This chain connects TRBV12-3 or TRBV12-4 to TRBJ2-1, with D uncertain. The CDR3 has 13 residues. Trimming took 4 bases from V and 6 from J, leaving 10 bases between them.

This clonotype was recorded many times. The chain employs TRBV7-9 and TRBJ1-3; the match to TRBD1 covers 9 bases. The CDR3 contains 16 residues. Trimming took 8 bases from V and 4 from J; bases not matched to a gene: 12. Germline CDR1 reads SEHNR; CDR2 reads FQNEAQ (reference sequence). CDR3 nucleotide sequence: TGTGCCAGCGTGGTGGACAGGGGTAAAAACGGAAACACCATATATTTT. Translating it yields CASVVDRGKNGNTIYF.

This clonotype has a handful of counts. It is unclear where the CDR3 begins or ends on the DNA, so no DNA is shown, and the CDR3 is as TCRdb lists it. V usage is TRBV11-2 and J usage is TRBJ2-1; the table's D gene call, TRBD2, was not cross checked with the DNA. The CDR3 length is 11 residues, termini included. Germline V gene lookup returns CDR1 SGHAT and CDR2 FQNNGV. CDR3 sequence: CASSLVGSGSF.

The rearrangement joins TRBV6-1 to TRBJ2-1, with 8 bases identical to TRBD2. CDR1 is MNHNS, CDR2 SASEGT, per germline. The CDR3 runs to 15 residues. Trimming cost V 6 bases and J 7 bases; bases outside gene matches: 11. CDR3 amino acids: CASRRDSGKKNEQFF. The DNA for the CDR3 is TGTGCCAGCAGGAGGGATAGCGGGAAAAAAAATGAGCAGTTCTTC.

The CDR3 nucleotides read TGCAGCGTCAGCCGGGACTATGTGGGATACAATGAGCAGTTCTTC. Protein: CSVSRDYVGYNEQFF. The gene calls are TRBV29-1 and TRBJ2-1; 7 bases are a match to TRBD2. J lost 4 bases, V lost 6 bases, and 12 bases had no gene match. The CDR3 covers 15 residues. Germline V CDR1 and CDR2: SQVTM, ANQGSEA.

At least ten counts were recorded for this clonotype. CDR3 DNA sequence: TGCAGTTTCGTCAGGGATAGCAATCAGCCCCAGCATTTT. It translates to CSFVRDSNQPQHF. The gene calls are TRBV20-1 and TRBJ1-5; the D gene is possibly TRBD1 (5 bases). The CDR3 loop spans 13 amino acids. CDR1 DFQATT and CDR2 SNEGSKA come from the germline V gene (reference sequence). Trimming took 8 bases from V and 0 from J, leaving 11 bases between them.

The CDR3 DNA follows: TGTGCCAGTAGTAACCACCGGGACGCCGAAAAACTGTTTTTT. Its translation: CASSNHRDAEKLFF. The chain employs TRBV19 and TRBJ1-4; tentatively, D is TRBD1 (5 bases). This CDR3 is 14 amino acids long. V shed 4 bases and J shed 8 bases, with 14 bases lying between them. Per the germline V gene, CDR1 is LNHDA and CDR2 is SQIVND (reference sequence).

The sample holds a few counts of this clonotype. The chain links TRBV29-1 to TRBJ2-7; D possibly corresponds to TRBD1 (6 bases). This CDR3 has 14 amino acids. V shed 4 bases and J shed 2 bases, with 15 bases lying between them. The germline V gene has CDR1 SQVTM and CDR2 ANQGSEA. The CDR3 spells CSVGGARGAYEQYF. The CDR3 DNA reads as TGCAGCGTTGGGGGTGCCAGGGGAGCCTACGAGCAGTACTTC.

This clonotype has more than one count but fewer than ten. V and J are TRBV12-3 or TRBV12-4 and TRBJ1-6, with no clear D. The CDR3 is made up of 15 amino acids. Trimming removed 5 bases at V and 1 base at J, with 9 bases between. CDR3 sequence (DNA): TGTGCCAGCAGTCTGGGTGGGTCCTATAATTCACCCCTCCACTTT. It is translated as CASSLGGSYNSPLHF.

This clonotype was observed once. The chain has TRBV12-3 or TRBV12-4 and TRBJ2-2, with D perhaps matching TRBD2 (6 bases). The V end was cut by 8 bases, the J end by 3 bases, with 16 bases between. The CDR3 runs to 15 residues. The CDR3 coding sequence is TGTGCCAGCCGGGAGAAACCGGGAGACACCGGGGAGCTGTTTTTT. Translation gives CASREKPGDTGELFF.

The chain employs TRBV5-1 and TRBJ2-6; 8 positions match TRBD1. The V gene's germline CDR1 is SGHRS and CDR2 YFSETQ. The CDR3 runs to 19 residues. Trimming removed 4 bases from V and 0 bases from J; junction bases left unmatched: 12. CDR3 in amino acids: CASSDTRDRISSGANVLTF. The CDR3 DNA is TGCGCCAGCAGCGATACCCGGGACAGGATTAGCTCTGGGGCCAACGTCCTGACTTTC.

The rearrangement joins TRBV24-1 to TRBJ1-2, with 7 nucleotides matching TRBD1. Trimming at V came to 4 bases and at J to 2 bases, leaving 3 bases not matched to a gene. CDR3 size: 14 residues. Looked up from germline, CDR1 is KGHDR and CDR2 is SFDVKD. CDR3 nucleotide sequence: TGTGCCACCAGTGACTCGACAGGGAACTATGGCTACACCTTC. Amino acids: CATSDSTGNYGYTF.

The genes are TRBV27 and TRBJ2-1; D is possibly TRBD2 (6 bases). V lost 5 bases, J lost 9 bases, and 20 bases lay in between. This CDR3 has 15 amino acids. Per the germline V gene, CDR1 is MNHEY and CDR2 is SMNVEV (reference sequence). The CDR3 DNA reads TGTGCCAGCAGTCTCGGGGACTCCCCCATAGGTGAGCAGTTCTTC. Translating gives CASSLGDSPIGEQFF.

This clonotype was counted at least ten times. This chain connects TRBV12-3 or TRBV12-4 to TRBJ1-4; 7 nucleotides match TRBD1. This CDR3 has 14 residues. Unmatched junction bases numbered 6, after V lost 3 bases and J lost 8 bases. DNA for the CDR3: TGTGCCAGCAGTTTCAGGGGGTTTGAAGAAAAACTGTTTTTT. This gives the protein CASSFRGFEEKLFF.

This clonotype was counted between two and nine times. The chain employs TRBV6-4 and TRBJ2-1, with D perhaps TRBD2 (5 bases). This CDR3 has 14 amino acids. The V and J ends lost 2 bases and 10 bases respectively, with 15 bases between them. Germline lookup yields CDR1 MRHNA and CDR2 SNTAGT. The CDR3 region is CASSDIGRAGEQFF. As DNA, the CDR3 is TGTGCCAGCAGTGACATCGGGCGGGCCGGGGAGCAGTTCTTC.

This clonotype has more than one count but fewer than ten. V gene TRBV7-2 combines with J gene TRBJ2-5; the match to TRBD2 covers 8 bases. Losses at the gene ends were 3 bases for V and 5 bases for J; bases not matched to a gene: 5. Germline values: CDR1 SGHTA, CDR2 FQGNSA. The CDR3 covers 14 residues. In DNA form, the CDR3 reads TGTGCCAGCAGCTTCGGGAGGGTATCGGAGACCCAGTACTTC. Protein sequence: CASSFGRVSETQYF.

The CDR3 DNA follows: TGTGCCACCAGGAGGACAGGGGGAAAAGAGACCCAGTACTTC. Protein: CATRRTGGKETQYF. This chain connects TRBV24-1 to TRBJ2-5, with 10 bases matching TRBD1. This CDR3 is 14 amino acids long. The junction had 4 bases not matched to a gene; V was cut back by 7 bases and J by 3 bases. Germline lookup yields CDR1 KGHDR and CDR2 SFDVKD.

This clonotype was counted ten times or more. V usage is TRBV12-3 or TRBV12-4 and J usage is TRBJ2-5, with TRBD2 identical over 8 bases. V shed 3 bases, J shed 7 bases, and the junction held 13 bases outside the gene matches. The CDR3 is made up of 16 amino acids. CDR3 coding DNA: TGTGCCAGCAGTTTCGGCCAGCGGGAGTTTCGGGTGACCCAGTACTTC. Translated: CASSFGQREFRVTQYF.

This clonotype has a handful of counts. The rearrangement joins TRBV7-9 to TRBJ2-1; D may be TRBD1 (6 bases). Between the trimmed V and J ends, which lost 3 bases and 8 bases, there was a span of 14 bases. There are 14 residues in the CDR3. Germline CDR1 reads SEHNR; CDR2 reads FQNEAQ (reference sequence). CDR3 DNA: TGTGCCAGCAGCTTCCTCCGAGGGGGAGATGAGCAGTTCTTC. Residues: CASSFLRGGDEQFF. The entire variable domain, with the rest obtained from reference TRBV7-9 and TRBJ2-1, is as follows: DTGVSQNPRHKITKRGQNVTFRCDPISEHNRLYWYRQTLGQGPEFLTYFQNEAQLEKSRLLSDRFSAERPKGSFSTLEIQRTEQGDSAMYLCASSFLRGGDEQFFGPGTRLTVL.

This clonotype was found many times. The chain uses TRBV5-1 and TRBJ2-7, with TRBD2 identical over 9 bases. The V gene's germline CDR1 is SGHRS and CDR2 YFSETQ. Losses at the gene ends were 2 bases for V and 2 bases for J; bases not matched to a gene: 5. CDR3 length equals 15 residues. The CDR3 sequence is CASSFGSGSAYEQYF. CDR3 bases: TGCGCCAGCAGCTTTGGTAGCGGGAGCGCCTACGAGCAGTACTTC.